This T cell receptor beta chain came from a study of cytotoxic CD8 clonotypes in ibrutinib-treated CLL. Study-wide background: Included were 11 to 12 relapsed/refractory and approximately 15 treatment-naive patients, of whom 17 were IGHV unmutated. Recorded responses included approximately 25 partial and 2 complete; following median roughly 68 months, 14 stayed remitted and around 12 progressed.

Germline CDR1 is SGHRS and CDR2 is YFSETQ. There are 16 residues in the CDR3. V was pared by 4 bases and J by 2 bases, with 17 bases between. Remarks on this clone: Its antigen is unknown.

Broader study findings: Baseline levels of clonality went above those of age-matched healthy donors and moved with circulating CD8+ T-cell counts.

The data were produced by immunoSEQ multiplex PCR, yet TCRdb's version contains in-frame clones alone and is incomplete. The table lists approximately 150,000 clones, approximately 77% of them singletons. The chain is built from TRBV5-1 and TRBJ2-3; D is ambiguous. The source was PBMCs, collected after 12 months of ibrutinib treatment. The TCR was taken from a human donor with chronic lymphocytic leukemia. The CDR3 spells CASSPEMGWDTDTQYF. The CDR3, as DNA: TGCGCCAGCAGCCCCGAGATGGGCTGGGACACAGATACGCAGTATTTT. Full variable domain (remainder filled in from reference TRBV5-1 and TRBJ2-3): KAGVTQTPRYLIKTRGQQVTLSCSPISGHRSVSWYQQTPGQGLQFLFEYFSETQRNKGNFPGRFSGRQFSNSRSEMNVSTLELGDSALYLCASSPEMGWDTDTQYFGPGTRLTVL.